The rows below give T cell receptor beta chains drawn from one sample of a study of T cells in localized non-small cell lung cancer. Sequenced by immunoSEQ multiplex PCR; TCRdb stores in-frame clones only, minus some. Altogether about 27,000 clones are present, 82% being singletons, with the ten largest covering around 4.1%. The sample consisted of peripheral blood, taken before any cancer treatment. Source of these receptors: a woman between 40 and 69 years old with stage I lung adenocarcinoma. The CDR3 runs from the conserved cysteine through the conserved F or W. D genes are given only for firm matches. A row's size may be missing; if present it is once, few, many or a size class.

length	D	V	J	size	DNA	CDR3
15	TRBD1	TRBV18	TRBJ1-1	-	TGTGCCAGCTCACCGACAGGGAGGTGGAACACTGAAGCTTTCTTT	CASSPTGRWNTEAFF
13	TRBD1	TRBV5-4	TRBJ1-3	few	TGTGCCGGTGGACAGGGGACTGGAAACACCATATATTTT	CAGGQGTGNTIYF
18	TRBD1	TRBV7-8	TRBJ2-2	-	TGTGCCAGCACCAATTTTGGAGTCGGGACAGTTAACACCGGGGAGCTGTTTTTT	CASTNFGVGTVNTGELFF
14	-	TRBV5-8	TRBJ1-2	-	TGTGCCAGCAGCACGGGGCAGGAGGGCTATGGCTACACCTTC	CASSTGQEGYGYTF
17	-	TRBV2	TRBJ2-2	-	TGTGCCAGCAGTGAAAGTCGTGCCGGCCTAAAGGCTGGGGAGCTGTTTTTT	CASSESRAGLKAGELFF
15	TRBD1	TRBV10-1	TRBJ1-1	once	TGCGCCAGCAGCCGCGGGCGGACAGGGGACACTGAAGCTTTCTTT	CASSRGRTGDTEAFF
13	-	TRBV15	TRBJ1-1	-	TGTGCCACCAGCAGAGAAGGGAGAGGAACAGCTTTCTTT	CATSREGRGTAFF
16	TRBD1	TRBV6-5	TRBJ2-2	-	TGTGCCAGCAGTTACGGATACAGGGGGGACACCGGGGAGCTGTTTTTT	CASSYGYRGDTGELFF
16	-	TRBV19	TRBJ1-1	-	TGTGCCAGTAGTACCCAGGGACCCAAAGCGGGGACTGAAGCTTTCTTT	CASSTQGPKAGTEAFF
15	-	TRBV7-6	TRBJ2-7	-	TGTGCCAGCAGCCACCGGGACGGACCTACCTACGAGCAGTACTTC	CASSHRDGPTYEQYF
15	-	TRBV7-9	TRBJ1-4	-	TGTGCCAGCAGTCCTTTTAAAGGAACTAATGAAAAACTGTTTTTT	CASSPFKGTNEKLFF
15	TRBD1	TRBV19	TRBJ1-5	-	TGTGCCAGTGTGGCCCTCGACAGGGCTGGTCAGCCCCAGCATTTT	CASVALDRAGQPQHF
15	TRBD1	TRBV5-8	TRBJ1-2	-	TGTGCCAGCAGCTTGGTAGGGACAGGGGGATATGGCTACACCTTC	CASSLVGTGGYGYTF
12	-	TRBV2	TRBJ2-7	once	TGTGCCAGCAGTGGGGAGATAAGCGGGCGCAACTTC	CASSGEISGRNF
12	-	TRBV30	TRBJ1-1	-	TGTGCCACCCGAAAGGCGAACACTGAAGCTTTCTTT	CATRKANTEAFF
15	TRBD1	TRBV5-4	TRBJ2-1	-	TGTGCCAGCAGCCGCACAGGGGTAGAGGACAATGAGCAGTTCTTC	CASSRTGVEDNEQFF
14	-	TRBV7-2	TRBJ2-5	few	TGTGCCAGCAGCTTAGCGACAGGTACAGAGACCCAGTACTTC	CASSLATGTETQYF
11	-	TRBV6-1	TRBJ2-3	-	TGTGCCAGCAGTACTCGATATACGCAGTATTTT	CASSTRYTQYF
18	TRBD2	TRBV9	TRBJ2-2	-	TGTGCCAGCAGAGAGGGGATAGCGGGGGCCGCGAACACCGGGGAGCTGTTTTTT	CASREGIAGAANTGELFF
15	-	TRBV6-1	TRBJ1-5	-	TGTGCCAGCGGCGAAGGCCTCCTGAGCAATCAGCCCCAGCATTTT	CASGEGLLSNQPQHF
14	-	TRBV29-1	TRBJ1-1	once	TGCAGCGTTGATCCCAGGAGGGGGATCACTGAAGCTTTCTTT	CSVDPRRGITEAFF
11	-	TRBV25-1	TRBJ1-2	-	TGTGCCAGCAGTGATCGTTATGGCTACACCTTC	CASSDRYGYTF
17	-	TRBV9	TRBJ1-1	-	TGTGCCAGCAGCGGGGTAGATAAGGACAAGGGCTACACTGAAGCTTTCTTT	CASSGVDKDKGYTEAFF
15	TRBD1	TRBV5-6	TRBJ1-4	few	TGTGCCAGCAGCTTGCCCCACAGGGGGGATGAAAAACTGTTTTTT	CASSLPHRGDEKLFF
13	-	TRBV14	TRBJ2-7	once	TGTGCCAGCAGCCTCAAAGAAACAACGGAGCAGTACTTC	CASSLKETTEQYF
14	-	TRBV5-1	TRBJ1-2	-	TGCGCCAGCAGCCCGGAAGGGACTGGCTATGGCTACACCTTC	CASSPEGTGYGYTF
14	-	TRBV7-8	TRBJ2-5	-	TGTGCCAGCAGCCCCTCCGGGCCCCTTGGGGCCCAGTACTTC	CASSPSGPLGAQYF
13	-	TRBV10-3	TRBJ2-2	-	TGTGCCATCAGTGGGCTGAACACCGGGGAGCTGTTTTTT	CAISGLNTGELFF
14	-	TRBV18	TRBJ1-3	-	TGTGCCAGCTCACCACAGGGAACGGGAAACACCATATATTTT	CASSPQGTGNTIYF
13	TRBD1	TRBV6-6	TRBJ1-1	-	TGTGCCAGCAGTCGAACAGGGGCCACTGAAGCTTTCTTT	CASSRTGATEAFF
20	-	TRBV14	TRBJ1-5	-	TGTGCCAGCAGCCAAGATCTCAGTTTTTGGTACAGGGAGGAAAATCAGCCCCAGCATTTT	CASSQDLSFWYREENQPQHF
14	-	TRBV5-4	TRBJ1-1	-	TGTGCCAGCAGCTTGGTAGGGATGAACACTGAAGCTTTCTTT	CASSLVGMNTEAFF
11	-	TRBV6-1	TRBJ1-1	-	TGTGCCAGTACCCGACAAGTTGAAGCTTTCTTT	CASTRQVEAFF
15	TRBD2	TRBV19	TRBJ2-3	-	TGTGCCAGTACGTCTAGCGGGGGGCACACAGATACGCAGTATTTT	CASTSSGGHTDTQYF
18	TRBD1	TRBV7-2	TRBJ2-6	few	TGTGCCAGCAGCTTAGTTGTACAGGGGTCCTCTGGGGCCAACGTCCTGACTTTC	CASSLVVQGSSGANVLTF
13	TRBD1	TRBV15	TRBJ1-1	-	TGTGCCACCACCCATTGGGGACAGGTTGAAGCTTTCTTT	CATTHWGQVEAFF
16	-	TRBV4-1	TRBJ1-4	-	TGCGCCAGCAGCCAAGCCCAGGGAACAACTAATGAAAAACTGTTTTTT	CASSQAQGTTNEKLFF
18	-	TRBV4-1	TRBJ2-4	-	TGCGCCAGCAGCCAAGATAGGTCAGCCTCACTGGCCAAAAACATTCAGTACTTC	CASSQDRSASLAKNIQYF
14	-	TRBV5-1	TRBJ1-1	-	TGCGCCAGCAGCGCCATACAGGGTGGCACTGAAGCTTTCTTT	CASSAIQGGTEAFF
15	-	TRBV30	TRBJ1-6	-	TGTGCCTGGAGTACCCTCGGGATTTCGAATTCACCCCTCCACTTT	CAWSTLGISNSPLHF
18	-	TRBV14	TRBJ2-1	-	TGTGCCAGCAGCCAAATCTTAATTCGGGGGGCCTCCTACAATGAGCAGTTCTTC	CASSQILIRGASYNEQFF
13	-	TRBV19	TRBJ2-7	-	TGTGCCAGTAGTATACGGAGAGGCTACGAGCAGTACTTC	CASSIRRGYEQYF
17	TRBD1	TRBV5-5	TRBJ2-3	-	TGTGCCAGCAGCCCTAAACAGGGGGCGACTAGCACAGATACGCAGTATTTT	CASSPKQGATSTDTQYF
15	-	TRBV7-2	TRBJ1-3	-	TGTGCCAGCAGCTTAGACGGCAGAAACGGAAACACCATATATTTT	CASSLDGRNGNTIYF
15	TRBD1	TRBV7-2	TRBJ1-2	-	TGTGCCAGCAGCTTAGAGGCAGGGGGTGGTTATGGCTACACCTTC	CASSLEAGGGYGYTF
15	TRBD1	TRBV6-6	TRBJ2-2	-	TGTGCCAGCAGTTACGACAGGGGTAGGACCGGGGAGCTGTTTTTT	CASSYDRGRTGELFF
15	TRBD2	TRBV10-2	TRBJ2-1	-	TGCGCCAGCAGTACCGGGACTAGCGGGGGAAATGAGCAGTTCTTC	CASSTGTSGGNEQFF
12	-	TRBV10-3	TRBJ2-3	-	TGTGCCATCAGTGAGGACATAGATACGCAGTATTTT	CAISEDIDTQYF
11	-	TRBV20-1	TRBJ2-1	-	TGCAGTGCCAACGACCACAATGAGCAGTTCTTC	CSANDHNEQFF
15	TRBD1	TRBV4-3	TRBJ1-2	-	TGCGCCAGCAGCCAAGATGACAGGGTGAACTATGGCTACACCTTC	CASSQDDRVNYGYTF